This T cell receptor (beta chain) was retrieved from a study of technical replicates of blood from several donors. In germline, CDR1 is MNHEY, CDR2 SVGAGI. Deletions cut 0 bases from V and 4 bases from J, with 10 bases between. This CDR3 region has 15 residues. TCRdb's copy holds only in-frame clones and misses some; the assay was immunoSEQ multiplex PCR. The sample comprises more than 80,000 clones, 85% to 95% of which are singletons, and 0.34% rests with the top ten. The receptor was isolated from a human donor in good health. Sequencing input: T cells isolated from PBMCs. The chain uses TRBV6-5 and TRBJ1-3, with a tentative D call TRBD1 (6 bases). CDR3 sequence: CASSYSTGQGNTIYF. The CDR3 region has the DNA TGTGCCAGCAGTTACTCGACTGGACAGGGAAACACCATATATTTT.